This is a list of T cell receptor beta chains from one sample in a study of blood T cells in healthy people across ages. TCRdb re-analysed the 5' RACE reads in MiXCR, keeping a single row per CDR3 protein. The data show 780,000 or so distinct CDR3 sequences, just over 55% seen once. The sequenced sample was blood. Every receptor here comes from a man aged 35-49 years in good health. The CDR3 runs from the conserved cysteine through the conserved F or W. The D gene is left open where the match is weak. The listing skips clone size in some rows; elsewhere it reads once, few, many or a size class.

j_call v_call d_call cdr3_length clone_size cdr3_aa cdr3_nt
TRBJ2-1 TRBV3-1 . 15 few CASSTRDGLSNEQFF TGTGCCAGCAGCACCCGGGACGGCCTGTCGAATGAGCAGTTCTTC
TRBJ2-5 TRBV29-1 . 14 . CSVQTGVNQETQYF TGCAGCGTTCAAACCGGGGTAAATCAAGAGACCCAGTACTTC
TRBJ2-7 TRBV12-3/TRBV12-4 . 16 . CASSHHRDGSSYEQYF TGTGCCAGCAGCCATCACCGGGATGGAAGCTCCTACGAGCAGTACTTC
TRBJ2-6 TRBV7-3 . 15 . CASSPVGVGANVLTF TGTGCCAGCAGCCCCGTAGGAGTCGGGGCCAACGTCCTGACTTTC
TRBJ1-2 TRBV6-6 . 13 few CASSYSAGDGYTF TGTGCCAGCAGTTACTCGGCCGGGGATGGCTACACCTTC
TRBJ2-5 TRBV11-1 . 16 few CASSLARQGIRETQYF TGTGCCAGCAGCTTAGCGCGGCAGGGGATTAGAGAGACCCAGTACTTC
TRBJ1-1 TRBV5-6 . 16 few CASSLGSRAKNTEAFF TGTGCCAGCAGCTTGGGCTCTAGGGCGAAGAACACTGAAGCTTTCTTT
TRBJ1-2 TRBV9 . 15 few CASSVVSAPQYGYTF TGTGCCAGCAGCGTAGTGTCGGCACCTCAGTATGGCTACACCTTC
TRBJ2-1 TRBV11-2 TRBD2 16 . CASSLERGSTYNEQFF TGTGCCAGCAGCTTAGAGCGGGGGAGCACCTACAATGAGCAGTTCTTC
TRBJ1-6 TRBV2 . 13 . CASIRTENSPLHF TGTGCCAGCATTAGGACAGAGAATTCACCCCTCCACTTT
TRBJ2-3 TRBV6-4 TRBD2 17 few CASSDSPSGGHTDTQYF TGTGCCAGCAGTGACTCCCCTAGCGGGGGCCACACAGATACGCAGTATTTT
TRBJ2-5 TRBV10-3 . 15 . CAIRGDGGTQETQYF TGTGCCATCAGGGGAGACGGGGGAACTCAAGAGACCCAGTACTTC
TRBJ2-3 TRBV7-9 TRBD1 17 . CASSLQGQGYFTDTQYF TGTGCCAGCAGCTTACAGGGACAGGGATACTTCACAGATACGCAGTATTTT
TRBJ1-4 TRBV5-5 TRBD1 15 . CASSATGQKGEKLFF TGTGCCAGCAGCGCCACGGGACAGAAAGGGGAAAAACTGTTTTTT
TRBJ1-1 TRBV7-3 TRBD1 14 once CASSKSQGAPEAFF TGTGCCAGCAGCAAGTCTCAGGGGGCCCCTGAAGCTTTCTTT
TRBJ2-7 TRBV28 . 14 . CATRWDGSSYEQYF TGTGCCACCAGATGGGACGGCAGCTCCTACGAGCAGTACTTC
TRBJ2-1 TRBV7-3 . 14 . CASSSLTRGDEQFF TGTGCTAGCAGCTCCCTGACAAGGGGCGATGAGCAGTTCTTC
TRBJ2-4 TRBV4-1 TRBD2 18 . CASSPGLAGGGAKNIQYF TGCGCCAGCAGCCCTGGACTAGCGGGTGGTGGGGCCAAAAACATTCAGTACTTC
TRBJ1-6 TRBV14 . 13 . CASSQDLISPLHF TGTGCCAGCAGCCAAGATCTGATTTCACCCCTCCACTTT
TRBJ2-5 TRBV5-5 TRBD1 16 few CASSLTTGAYQETQYF TGTGCCAGCAGCCTGACGACAGGGGCGTACCAAGAGACCCAGTACTTC
TRBJ2-4 TRBV30 . 15 few CAWSGGYRAKNIQYF TGTGCCTGGAGTGGCGGGTACCGGGCCAAAAACATTCAGTACTTC
TRBJ2-7 TRBV4-2 . 13 few CASSQGRDYEQYF TGTGCCAGCAGCCAAGGACGGGACTACGAGCAGTACTTC
TRBJ1-2 TRBV7-9 . 15 . CASSLVAKPDYGYTF TGTGCCAGCAGCTTAGTTGCAAAGCCTGACTATGGCTACACCTTC
TRBJ2-5 TRBV6-5 . 11 few CATSAGETQYF TGTGCCACTTCGGCCGGCGAGACCCAGTACTTC
TRBJ2-1 TRBV20-1 TRBD1 14 . CSARRGGSDNEQFF TGCAGTGCTAGACGAGGGGGCAGCGACAATGAGCAGTTCTTC
TRBJ2-3 TRBV9 . 16 . CASSVGFGTSTDTQYF TGTGCCAGCAGCGTAGGCTTCGGGACCAGCACAGATACGCAGTATTTT
TRBJ1-1 TRBV12-3/TRBV12-4 . 13 . CASSVGENTEAFF TGTGCCAGCAGTGTAGGGGAGAACACTGAAGCTTTCTTT
TRBJ2-1 TRBV2 . 14 . CASSVGKAYNEQFF TGTGCCAGCAGTGTGGGAAAGGCCTACAATGAGCAGTTCTTC
TRBJ2-6 TRBV27 . 12 . CASPPRANVLTF TGTGCCAGCCCCCCCAGGGCCAACGTCCTGACTTTC
TRBJ2-1 TRBV20-1 . 15 . CSATTGRGAYNEQFF TGCAGTGCCACCACGGGGCGGGGCGCCTACAATGAGCAGTTCTTC
TRBJ2-7 TRBV20-1 . 15 . CSARRGVGTAYEQYF TGCAGTGCTAGGCGGGGAGTGGGGACCGCCTACGAGCAGTACTTC
TRBJ2-1 TRBV2 TRBD2 14 . CASSERTSLGREFF TGTGCCAGCAGTGAAAGGACTAGCTTGGGAAGGGAGTTCTTC
TRBJ2-2 TRBV7-2 . 14 many CASSLDFGAGELFF TGTGCCAGCAGCTTGGACTTCGGGGCCGGGGAGCTGTTTTTT
TRBJ2-1 TRBV7-9 . 16 few CASSLHERFPVVEQFF TGTGCCAGCAGCTTACACGAAAGATTTCCCGTGGTTGAGCAGTTCTTC
TRBJ2-1 TRBV9 . 16 . CASSPEGRGAYNEQFF TGTGCCAGCAGCCCAGAAGGTAGAGGTGCCTACAATGAGCAGTTCTTC
TRBJ2-1 TRBV13 . 14 many CASSLVGEGHEQFF TGTGCCAGCAGCTTAGTGGGTGAGGGCCATGAGCAGTTCTTC
TRBJ1-4 TRBV25-1 . 14 . CASSEGGQGEKLFF TGTGCCAGCAGTGAAGGCGGCCAAGGTGAAAAACTGTTTTTT
TRBJ2-1 TRBV7-2 . 14 . CASSLSGGFNEQFF TGTGCCAGCAGCTTATCCGGGGGATTCAATGAGCAGTTCTTC